The clone carrying this T cell receptor (beta chain) has just one count. The antigen is undetermined. Healthy and HIV-negative, the adult donors had no recent acute infections or vaccinations. The data were taken from a study of shared clonotypes between healthy human individuals. V gave up 4 bases and J gave up 4 bases, with 12 bases separating them. The CDR3 spans 14 residues. CDR1 SGHTA and CDR2 FQGNSA come from the germline V gene. Here immunoSEQ multiplex PCR was the method, and the copy in TCRdb shows in-frame clones only, minus some. Here the sample spans a few million clones, under 97% being singletons. Study results and limitations: Few donors restricted represented genetic and exposure-history diversity.

The rearrangement joins TRBV7-2 to TRBJ2-3; weak D call: TRBD2 (6 bases). The receptor's source is a man younger than 35 in good health. The material sequenced was naive CD4+ T cells sorted from blood. Sample subset: CD45RA+ positively selected. CDR3 protein: CASSSRLGPDTQYF. For the CDR3, the DNA is TGTGCCAGCAGCTCCCGACTAGGCCCAGATACGCAGTATTTT.